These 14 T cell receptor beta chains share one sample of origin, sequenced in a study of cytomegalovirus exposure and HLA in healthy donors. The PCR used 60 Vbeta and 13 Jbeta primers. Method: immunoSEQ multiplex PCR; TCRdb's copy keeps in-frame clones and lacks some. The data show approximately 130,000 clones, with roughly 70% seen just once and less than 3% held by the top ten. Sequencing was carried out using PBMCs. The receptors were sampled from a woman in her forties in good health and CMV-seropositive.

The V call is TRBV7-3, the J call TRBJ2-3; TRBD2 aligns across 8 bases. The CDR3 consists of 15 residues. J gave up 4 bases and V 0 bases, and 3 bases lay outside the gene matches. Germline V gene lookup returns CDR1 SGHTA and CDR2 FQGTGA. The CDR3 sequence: CASSLTSGGSDTQYF. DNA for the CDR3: TGTGCCAGCAGCTTAACGAGCGGGGGTTCAGATACGCAGTATTTT.

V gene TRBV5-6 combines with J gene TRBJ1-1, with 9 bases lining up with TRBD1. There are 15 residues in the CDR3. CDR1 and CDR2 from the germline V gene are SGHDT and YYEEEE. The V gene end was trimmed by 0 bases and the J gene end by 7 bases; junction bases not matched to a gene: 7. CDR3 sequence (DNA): TGTGCCAGCAGCTTGGATGGGACAGGGAGGTTTGAAGCTTTCTTT. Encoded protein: CASSLDGTGRFEAFF.

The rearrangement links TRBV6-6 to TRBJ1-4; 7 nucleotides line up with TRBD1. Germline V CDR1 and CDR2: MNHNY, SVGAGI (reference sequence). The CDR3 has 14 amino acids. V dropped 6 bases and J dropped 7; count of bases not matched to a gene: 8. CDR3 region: CASRSDRAGEKLFF. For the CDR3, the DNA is TGTGCCAGCAGGTCAGACAGGGCCGGTGAAAAACTGTTTTTT.

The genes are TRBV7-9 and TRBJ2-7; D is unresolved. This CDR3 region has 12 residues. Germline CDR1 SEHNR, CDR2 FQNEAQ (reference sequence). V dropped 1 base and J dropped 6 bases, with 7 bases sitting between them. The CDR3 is CASSLVPGEQYF. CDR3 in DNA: TGTGCCAGCAGCTTAGTTCCCGGCGAGCAGTACTTC.

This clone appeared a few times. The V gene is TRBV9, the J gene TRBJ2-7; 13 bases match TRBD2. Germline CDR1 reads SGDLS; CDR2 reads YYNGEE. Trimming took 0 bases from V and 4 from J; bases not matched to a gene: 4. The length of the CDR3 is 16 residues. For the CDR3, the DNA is TGTGCCAGCAGCGTAGCCGGGACTAGCGGGATTTACGAGCAGTACTTC. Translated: CASSVAGTSGIYEQYF.

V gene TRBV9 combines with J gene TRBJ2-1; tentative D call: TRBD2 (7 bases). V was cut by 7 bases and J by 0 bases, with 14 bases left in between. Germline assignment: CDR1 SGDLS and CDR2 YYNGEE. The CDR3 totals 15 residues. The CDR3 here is CASGGGGSSYNEQFF. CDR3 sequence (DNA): TGTGCCAGCGGGGGGGGCGGAAGCTCCTACAATGAGCAGTTCTTC. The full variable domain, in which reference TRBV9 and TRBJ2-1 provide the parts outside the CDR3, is DSGVTQTPKHLITATGQRVTLRCSPRSGDLSVYWYQQSLDQGLQFLIQYYNGEERAKGNILERFSAQQFPDLHSELNLSSLELGDSALYFCASGGGGSSYNEQFFGPGTRLTVL.

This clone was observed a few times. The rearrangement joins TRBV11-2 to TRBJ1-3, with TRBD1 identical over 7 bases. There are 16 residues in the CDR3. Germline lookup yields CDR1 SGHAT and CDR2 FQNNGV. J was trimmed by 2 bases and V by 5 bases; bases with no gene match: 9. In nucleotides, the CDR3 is TGTGCCAGCAGCACTCGGGCTGGGACAGCTGGAAACACCATATATTTT. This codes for CASSTRAGTAGNTIYF.

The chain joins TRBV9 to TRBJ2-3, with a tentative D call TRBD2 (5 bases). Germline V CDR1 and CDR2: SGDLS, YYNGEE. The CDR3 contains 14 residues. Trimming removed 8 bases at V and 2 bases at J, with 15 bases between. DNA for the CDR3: TGTGCCAGTCAGCATCTAGCCTACACAGATACGCAGTATTTT. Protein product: CASQHLAYTDTQYF.

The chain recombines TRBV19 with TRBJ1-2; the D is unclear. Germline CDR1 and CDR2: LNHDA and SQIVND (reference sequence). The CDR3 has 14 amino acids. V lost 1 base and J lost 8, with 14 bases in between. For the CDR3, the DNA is TGTGCCAGTAGTATAGGTCCGGGAGCTGGGGGCTACACCTTC. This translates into CASSIGPGAGGYTF.

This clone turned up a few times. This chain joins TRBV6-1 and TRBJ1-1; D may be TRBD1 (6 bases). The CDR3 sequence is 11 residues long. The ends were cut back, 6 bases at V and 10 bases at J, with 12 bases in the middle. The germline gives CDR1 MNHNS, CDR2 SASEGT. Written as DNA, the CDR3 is TGTGCCAGCAGCTCAGGGGTAATAGCTTTCTTT. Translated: CASSSGVIAFF.

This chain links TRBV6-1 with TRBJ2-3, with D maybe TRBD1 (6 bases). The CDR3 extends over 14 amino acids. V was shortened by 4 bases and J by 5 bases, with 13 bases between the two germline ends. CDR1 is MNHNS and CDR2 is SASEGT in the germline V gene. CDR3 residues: CASSGGRDIDTQYF. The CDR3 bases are TGTGCCAGCAGTGGGGGCAGGGACATAGATACGCAGTATTTT.

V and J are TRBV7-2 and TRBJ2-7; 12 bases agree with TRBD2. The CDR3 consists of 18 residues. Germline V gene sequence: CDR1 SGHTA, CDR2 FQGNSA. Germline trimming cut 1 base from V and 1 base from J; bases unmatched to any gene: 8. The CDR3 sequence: CASSLDSSGGAWSYEQYF. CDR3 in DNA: TGTGCCAGCAGCTTAGACTCTAGCGGGGGGGCCTGGTCCTACGAGCAGTACTTC.

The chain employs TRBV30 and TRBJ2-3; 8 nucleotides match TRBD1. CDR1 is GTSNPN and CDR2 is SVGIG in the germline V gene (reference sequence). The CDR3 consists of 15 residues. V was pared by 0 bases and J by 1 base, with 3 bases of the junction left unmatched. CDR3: CAWSVFRGRTDTQYF. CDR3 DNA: TGTGCCTGGAGTGTCTTCAGGGGGCGCACAGATACGCAGTATTTT.

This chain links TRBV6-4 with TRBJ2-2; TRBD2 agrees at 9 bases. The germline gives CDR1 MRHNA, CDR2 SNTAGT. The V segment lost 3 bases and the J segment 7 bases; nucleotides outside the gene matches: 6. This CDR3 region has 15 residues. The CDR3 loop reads CASSEGGGAGGELFF. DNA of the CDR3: TGTGCCAGCAGTGAAGGCGGGGGGGCCGGCGGGGAGCTGTTTTTT.